The sequence of this TCR beta chain was determined in a study of blood T cell repertoires in COVID-19. Study summary: The cDNA or gDNA used as material had been derived from T cells, B-cell-depleted T cells, or PBMCs.

Original data processing: Amplified reference gene primers provided the basis for estimating nucleated cell counts. Clones were sequenced by immunoSEQ multiplex PCR, and TCRdb holds only the in-frame ones, with some missing. For V, J and clone size, that table is used; D and trimming come from the DNA. This table holds 300,000 to 350,000 clones, almost 90% found once. Germline V gene sequence: CDR1 GTSNPN, CDR2 SVGIG (reference sequence). CDR3 length equals 15 residues. Trimming removed 5 bases at V and 0 bases at J, with 14 bases between. The Seattle site enrolled patients during active infection and followed them longitudinally.

This chain joins TRBV30 and TRBJ1-5, with TRBD1 as a possible D gene (5 bases). The sequence came from a woman aged 70-85 years with COVID-19, enrolled during active disease. Sequenced sample: peripheral blood. The CDR3 region has the DNA TGTGCCTGGGGCCTTGCAGGGTTTAGCAATCAGCCCCAGCATTTT. Its protein is CAWGLAGFSNQPQHF.